The sequence of this T cell receptor (beta chain) was determined in a study of post-analysis software for immune sequencing data. This clonotype appeared a few times. Prepared TCR beta cDNA libraries contained unique molecular identifiers. Each CDR3 protein gets one entry after TCRdb re-called the PCR reads with MiXCR. The sample records some 370,000 distinct CDR3 sequences, roughly 30% being singletons. Sample: blood. The TCR originated in a girl between 10 and 17 years old with multiple sclerosis.

CDR3 in amino acids: CASSLGSSSGNTIYF. CDR3 nucleotide sequence: TGTGCCAGCAGTTTAGGATCCAGCTCTGGAAACACCATATATTTT. The chain couples TRBV12-3 or TRBV12-4 to TRBJ1-3; the D is unclear. The CDR3 contains 15 residues. V was shortened by 1 base and J by 0 bases, with 7 bases between the two germline ends.